Below are 22 T cell receptor beta chains sequenced from a single sample in a study of blood T cells in healthy people across ages (dated by TCRdb to the mid-2010s). Library preparation employed 5' RACE. Instrument on record: Illumina HiSeq 2500. A second PCR of roughly 7 to 12 cycles was run with a J-beta primer mix and a sample-barcoded 5' primer. The public sequencing data were trimmed at Q25 with fastp and processed into clonotypes with MiXCR by TCRdb, which kept only in-frame beta chains. Records with the same CDR3 protein are collapsed into one entry carrying the most frequent genes and DNA. Across this sample there are about 1.6 million distinct CDR3 sequences, with 30% to 40% seen only once. The ten biggest clones cover around 11% of the sample. The sample consisted of blood. The source is a woman in her 30s in good health.

The chain combines TRBV6-5 with TRBJ2-1; 13 bases are a match to TRBD2. The germline V gene has CDR1 MNHEY and CDR2 SVGAGI. V gave up 1 base and J gave up 6 bases; unmatched junction bases: 3. CDR3 size: 16 residues. In nucleotides, the CDR3 is TGTGCCAGCAGTTACTTACTAGCGGGAGGGACCAATGAGCAGTTCTTC. Translated: CASSYLLAGGTNEQFF.

This clonotype is a singleton in its sample. The genes are TRBV5-1 and TRBJ2-3, with TRBD2 matching 8 bases. J was trimmed by 2 bases and V by 7 bases; bases with no gene match: 6. CDR3 length: 14 residues. Germline V gene lookup returns CDR1 SGHRS and CDR2 YFSETQ. The CDR3 sequence: CASCSGAFTDTQYF. DNA for the CDR3: TGCGCCAGCTGTAGCGGGGCGTTCACAGATACGCAGTATTTT.

This rearrangement joins TRBV9 to TRBJ2-4; 12 nucleotides agree with TRBD2. The trim removed 0 bases at V and 9 bases at J, leaving 13 bases unmatched. Germline CDR1 is SGDLS and CDR2 is YYNGEE. The CDR3 length is 18 residues. Written as DNA, the CDR3 is TGTGCCAGCAGCGTAGAAGGTCTAGCGGGAGGGCCTCGGGGCATTCAGTACTTC. Translation: CASSVEGLAGGPRGIQYF.

Details on this clonotype: Here the CDR3 omits its conserved ending phenylalanine or tryptophan, so a read error is the likely source. J is TRBJ2-7 and V is TRBV25-1; 7 positions agree with TRBD2. Germline V lookup: CDR1 MGHDK, CDR2 SYGVNS. The CDR3 extends over 14 amino acids. V dropped 6 bases and J dropped 4; count of bases not matched to a gene: 9. The DNA for the CDR3 is TGTGCCAGCAGGAAGATGGGGGGGATTTACGAGCAGTACCTC. The encoded protein is CASRKMGGIYEQYL.

The chain is built from TRBV30 and TRBJ2-4; D assignment may be TRBD1 or TRBD2 (6 bases each). V gave up 3 bases and J gave up 7 bases, with 16 bases separating them. The germline CDR1 and CDR2 sequences are GTSNPN and SVGIG (reference sequence). CDR3 size: 14 residues. Here the CDR3 DNA reads TGTGCCTGGAGCCCCTTCGGGGGCACTAACATTCAGTACTTC. It is translated as CAWSPFGGTNIQYF.

The chain carries TRBV11-2 and TRBJ2-5, with 9 bases lining up with TRBD2. V shed 4 bases, J shed 5 bases, and the junction held 11 bases outside the gene matches. Per germline, CDR1 SGHAT and CDR2 FQNNGV. CDR3 length equals 16 residues. Here the CDR3 reads CASSSLAGGPKETQYF. CDR3 sequence (DNA): TGTGCCAGCAGCTCTTTGGCGGGGGGGCCTAAGGAGACCCAGTACTTC.

The chain couples TRBV10-3 to TRBJ2-1, with 10 bases that match TRBD2. J lost 3 bases, V lost 7 bases, and 9 bases had no gene match. The CDR3 totals 16 residues. The V gene's germline CDR1 is ENHRY and CDR2 SYGVKD. DNA of the CDR3: TGTGCCATCACCCTAATTGGGACTAGCGACTACAATGAGCAGTTCTTC. Its protein product is CAITLIGTSDYNEQFF.

V and J are TRBV6-5 and TRBJ1-6; 9 bases map to TRBD1. This CDR3 contains 14 residues. Trimming removed 6 bases from V and 9 bases from J; junction bases left unmatched: 6. The germline gives CDR1 MNHEY, CDR2 SVGAGI. The CDR3 DNA sequence: TGTGCCAGCAGCGCAGGGACAGGGTCTTCACCCCTCCACTTT. As protein: CASSAGTGSSPLHF.

This clonotype was counted a few times. This sequence joins TRBV27 and TRBJ2-5; the D is unclear. Trimming stripped 8 bases from V and 5 bases from J, with 9 bases between. Germline assignment: CDR1 MNHEY and CDR2 SMNVEV (reference sequence). The CDR3 runs 11 residues. The CDR3: CASWNGETQYF. The CDR3 DNA follows: TGTGCCAGCTGGAACGGGGAGACCCAGTACTTC.

The gene calls are TRBV20-1 and TRBJ1-1; D remains unclear. From germline, CDR1 is DFQATT and CDR2 SNEGSKA (reference sequence). This CDR3 is built from 13 residues. The V end was cut by 3 bases, the J end by 1 base, with 9 bases between. CDR3 nucleotides: TGCAGTGCTAGCTCTGGGGAGAACACTGAAGCTTTCTTT. It translates to CSASSGENTEAFF.

The V gene is TRBV4-1, the J gene TRBJ1-1, with 9 bases that match TRBD1. Trimming removed 1 base from V and 5 bases from J; junction bases left unmatched: 8. There are 16 residues in the CDR3. Germline-derived CDR1 and CDR2 are MGHRA and YSYEKL. Here the CDR3 DNA reads TGCGCCAGCAGCCAAGTCCCCGGGACAGGGATTACTGAAGCTTTCTTT. Translated: CASSQVPGTGITEAFF.

The sample holds one count of this clonotype. This chain uses TRBV11-2 with TRBJ1-2; the match to TRBD1 covers 7 bases. The CDR3 sequence is 16 residues long. V shed 4 bases, J shed 4 bases, and the junction held 12 bases outside the gene matches. Germline V gene sequence: CDR1 SGHAT, CDR2 FQNNGV. The CDR3 DNA sequence: TGTGCCAGCAGCTCGTATCCGGGACAGATCCTCTATGGCTACACCTTC. This sequence encodes CASSSYPGQILYGYTF.

V and J are TRBV27 and TRBJ1-4, with TRBD1 identical over 11 bases. Unmatched junction bases numbered 0, after V lost 4 bases and J lost 8 bases. The CDR3 consists of 13 residues. CDR1 MNHEY and CDR2 SMNVEV come from the germline V gene (reference sequence). CDR3 sequence (DNA): TGTGCCAGCAGTTGGGACAGGGGGGAAAAACTGTTTTTT. As protein: CASSWDRGEKLFF.

The chain employs TRBV4-1 and TRBJ2-7; a weak D match, TRBD2 (5 bases). The V gene lost 0 bases and the J gene lost 0 bases, with 18 bases spanning the gap. Germline V lookup: CDR1 MGHRA, CDR2 YSYEKL. This CDR3 contains 18 residues. CDR3 residues: CASSQDLLTSGLSYEQYF. The DNA of the CDR3 is TGCGCCAGCAGCCAAGACCTTCTTACAAGCGGCCTCTCCTACGAGCAGTACTTC.

V and J are TRBV7-3 and TRBJ2-3; 7 nucleotides match TRBD2. V shed 5 bases and J 2 bases; nucleotides not matched to a gene: 10. The CDR3 consists of 16 residues. Germline assignment: CDR1 SGHTA and CDR2 FQGTGA. CDR3 amino acids: CASSPGVSGATDTQYF. The CDR3 DNA reads as TGTGCCAGCAGCCCCGGGGTGAGCGGGGCCACAGATACGCAGTATTTT.

The CDR3 spells CASSEPPGTELWTEAFF. CDR3 in DNA: TGTGCCAGCAGCGAGCCCCCCGGGACAGAGTTGTGGACTGAAGCTTTCTTT. V and J are TRBV6-1 and TRBJ1-1, with 7 bases lining up with TRBD1. The junction had 18 bases not matched to a gene; V was cut back by 6 bases and J by 5 bases. Germline loops: CDR1 MNHNS, CDR2 SASEGT. This CDR3 contains 17 residues.

The V call is TRBV20-1, the J call TRBJ1-5; weak D call: TRBD1 (5 bases). Deletions cut 0 bases from V and 2 bases from J, with 14 bases between. The CDR3 is made up of 16 amino acids. Germline V gene lookup returns CDR1 DFQATT and CDR2 SNEGSKA (reference sequence). The CDR3 here is CSARDGRGRGNQPQHF. CDR3 DNA sequence: TGCAGTGCTAGAGATGGGAGGGGTCGGGGCAATCAGCCCCAGCATTTT.

This clonotype was found once. This chain links TRBV7-3 with TRBJ2-3; 9 bases line up with TRBD1. The CDR3 has 17 amino acids. V shed 4 bases and J 3 bases; nucleotides not matched to a gene: 11. CDR1 and CDR2 (germline): SGHTA, FQGTGA. CDR3 sequence: CASSSSLGTGRTDTQYF. CDR3 coding DNA: TGTGCCAGCAGCTCATCCCTTGGGACAGGGCGGACAGATACGCAGTATTTT.

A few counts support this clonotype. At one boundary the junction diverges from the germline segment, which might be a read error. The V gene is TRBV9, the J gene TRBJ2-3; tentative D call: TRBD1 (6 bases). This CDR3 contains 15 residues. Germline V gene data show CDR1 as SGDLS and CDR2 as YYNGEE. The CDR3, as DNA: TGTGCCAGCAGCGTAGGGGGTGGTAGGACAGATATGCAGTATTTT. It codes for CASSVGGGRTDMQYF.

V is TRBV27 and J is TRBJ1-2, with a tentative D call TRBD1 (5 bases). The germline V gene has CDR1 MNHEY and CDR2 SMNVEV (reference sequence). V was shortened by 5 bases and J by 6 bases, with 16 bases between the two germline ends. CDR3 length: 14 amino acids. The CDR3 DNA reads as TGTGCCAGCAGTCTCTCCAGGGACGGACATGGCTACACCTTC. Its protein is CASSLSRDGHGYTF.

Only a few counts were recorded for this clonotype. V is TRBV7-3 and J is TRBJ2-6, with TRBD1 identical over 7 bases. V shed 3 bases and J 0 bases; nucleotides not matched to a gene: 5. The CDR3 is made up of 17 amino acids. The germline CDR1 and CDR2 sequences are SGHTA and FQGTGA. In DNA form, the CDR3 reads TGTGCCAGCAGCTTGGCAGGGGGAAGCTCTGGGGCCAACGTCCTGACTTTC. Its translation: CASSLAGGSSGANVLTF.

This clonotype was counted once. The chain carries TRBV7-9 and TRBJ1-2; 7 bases map to TRBD1. J was trimmed by 7 bases and V by 5 bases; bases with no gene match: 10. The CDR3 is made up of 14 amino acids. CDR1 and CDR2 from the germline V gene are SEHNR and FQNEAQ (reference sequence). The CDR3: CASSLQTGEGGYTF. The CDR3 DNA follows: TGTGCCAGCAGCCTCCAAACAGGGGAGGGTGGCTACACCTTC.